This T cell receptor beta chain stems from a study of T cell responses to AZD1222 COVID-19 vaccine. Whole-study results and caveats: Regions left unmutated in variants are reportedly the target of nearly half of spike-specific TCRs. Donors were mostly white British, more females; clonal diversity possibly underestimated.

Method: immunoSEQ multiplex PCR; TCRdb's copy keeps in-frame clones and lacks some. The sample has approximately 150,000 clones, less than 95% seen once. With V trimmed by 4 bases and J by 6 bases, 3 bases remained unmatched. The germline gives CDR1 SGHAT, CDR2 FQNNGV. CDR3 size: 13 residues. About this clone: What it binds is not known.

The input for sequencing was peripheral blood, taken 28 days after the second AZD1222 dose. The V call is TRBV11-2, the J call TRBJ1-2; 9 bases line up with TRBD1. The receptor comes from an adult who received the AZD1222 COVID-19 vaccine. The CDR3, as DNA: TGTGCCAGCAGCTCACAGGGGGCTAATGGCTACACCTTC. Translation: CASSSQGANGYTF.